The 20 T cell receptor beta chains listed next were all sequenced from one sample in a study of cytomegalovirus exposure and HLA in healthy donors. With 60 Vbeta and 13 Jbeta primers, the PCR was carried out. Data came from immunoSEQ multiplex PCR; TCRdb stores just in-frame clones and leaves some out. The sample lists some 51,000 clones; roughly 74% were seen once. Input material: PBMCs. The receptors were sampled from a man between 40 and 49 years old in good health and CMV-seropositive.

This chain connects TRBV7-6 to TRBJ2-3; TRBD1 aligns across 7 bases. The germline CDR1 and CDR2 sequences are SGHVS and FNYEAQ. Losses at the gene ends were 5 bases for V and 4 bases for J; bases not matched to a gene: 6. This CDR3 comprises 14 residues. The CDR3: CASSAYGQADTQYF. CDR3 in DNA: TGTGCCAGCAGCGCCTACGGACAGGCAGATACGCAGTATTTT.

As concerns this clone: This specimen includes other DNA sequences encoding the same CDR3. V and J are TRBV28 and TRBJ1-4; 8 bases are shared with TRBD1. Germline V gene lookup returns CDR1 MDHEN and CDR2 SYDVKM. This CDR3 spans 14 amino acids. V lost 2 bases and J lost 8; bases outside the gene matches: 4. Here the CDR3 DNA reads TGTGCCAGCAGTTTAGGACAGGGAGGCGAAAAACTGTTTTTT. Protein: CASSLGQGGEKLFF.

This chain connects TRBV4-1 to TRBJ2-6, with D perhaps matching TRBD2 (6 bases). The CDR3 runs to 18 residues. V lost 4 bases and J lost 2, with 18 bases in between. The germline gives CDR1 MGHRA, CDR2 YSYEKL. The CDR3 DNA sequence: TGCGCCAGCAGCCTAGGAGGGGCAGGGAGGACTGGGGCCAACGTCCTGACTTTC. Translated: CASSLGGAGRTGANVLTF.

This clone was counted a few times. The CDR3 loop reads CASSASFVTGGAGYTF. The CDR3 DNA sequence: TGTGCCAGCAGCGCAAGCTTTGTGACAGGGGGCGCCGGCTACACCTTC. The rearrangement joins TRBV9 to TRBJ1-2; 10 bases line up with TRBD1. The germline gives CDR1 SGDLS, CDR2 YYNGEE. This CDR3 contains 16 residues. Trimming took 3 bases from V and 8 from J; bases not matched to a gene: 13.

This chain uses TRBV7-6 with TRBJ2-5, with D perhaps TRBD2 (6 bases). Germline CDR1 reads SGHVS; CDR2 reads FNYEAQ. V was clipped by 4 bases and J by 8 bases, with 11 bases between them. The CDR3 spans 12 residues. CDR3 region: CASSSTGGTQYF. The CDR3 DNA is TGTGCCAGCAGCTCAACCGGGGGAACCCAGTACTTC.

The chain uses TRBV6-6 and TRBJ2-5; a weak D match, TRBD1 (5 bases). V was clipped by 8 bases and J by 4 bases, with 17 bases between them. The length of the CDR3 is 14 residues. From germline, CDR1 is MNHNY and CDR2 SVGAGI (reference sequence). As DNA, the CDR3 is TGTGCCAGCCTTAAAAGGGGATTGGTAGAGACCCAGTACTTC. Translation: CASLKRGLVETQYF.

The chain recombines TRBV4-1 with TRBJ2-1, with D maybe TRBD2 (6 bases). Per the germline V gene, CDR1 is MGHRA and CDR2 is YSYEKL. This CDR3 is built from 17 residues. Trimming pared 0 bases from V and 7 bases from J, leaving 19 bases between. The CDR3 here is CASSQDFSRGAFNEQFF. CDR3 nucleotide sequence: TGCGCCAGCAGCCAAGATTTTAGTCGCGGGGCGTTTAATGAGCAGTTCTTC.

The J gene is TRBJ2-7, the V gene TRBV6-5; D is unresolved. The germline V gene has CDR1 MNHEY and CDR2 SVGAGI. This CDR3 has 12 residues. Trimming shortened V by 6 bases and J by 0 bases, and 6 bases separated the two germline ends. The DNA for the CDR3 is TGTGCCAGCAGAGAGAGCTCCTACGAGCAGTACTTC. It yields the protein CASRESSYEQYF.

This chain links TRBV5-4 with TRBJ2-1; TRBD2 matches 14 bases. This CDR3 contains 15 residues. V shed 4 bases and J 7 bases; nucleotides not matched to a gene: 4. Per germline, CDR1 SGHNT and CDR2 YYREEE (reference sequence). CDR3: CASSPTSGGANEQFF. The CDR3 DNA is TGTGCCAGCAGCCCGACTAGCGGGGGGGCAAATGAGCAGTTCTTC.

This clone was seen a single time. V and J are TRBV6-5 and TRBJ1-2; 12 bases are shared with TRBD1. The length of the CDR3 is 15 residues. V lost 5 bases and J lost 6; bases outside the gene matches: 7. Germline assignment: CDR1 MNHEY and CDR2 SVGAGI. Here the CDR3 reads CASSTTGTGGDGYTF. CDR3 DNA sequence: TGTGCCAGCAGTACAACCGGGACAGGGGGCGATGGCTACACCTTC.

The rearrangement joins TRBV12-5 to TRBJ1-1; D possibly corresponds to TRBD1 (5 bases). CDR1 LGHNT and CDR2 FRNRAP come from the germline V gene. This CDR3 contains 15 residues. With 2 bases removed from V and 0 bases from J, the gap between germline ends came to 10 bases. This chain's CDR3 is CASGLSGAMNTEAFF. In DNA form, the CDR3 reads TGTGCTAGTGGTTTGAGCGGGGCCATGAACACTGAAGCTTTCTTT.

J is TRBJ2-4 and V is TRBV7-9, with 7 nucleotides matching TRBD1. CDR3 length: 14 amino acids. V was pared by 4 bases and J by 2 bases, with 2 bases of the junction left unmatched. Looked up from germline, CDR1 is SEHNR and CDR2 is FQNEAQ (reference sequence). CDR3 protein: CASSSGQTKNIQYF. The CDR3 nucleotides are TGTGCCAGCAGCTCGGGACAGACCAAAAACATTCAGTACTTC.

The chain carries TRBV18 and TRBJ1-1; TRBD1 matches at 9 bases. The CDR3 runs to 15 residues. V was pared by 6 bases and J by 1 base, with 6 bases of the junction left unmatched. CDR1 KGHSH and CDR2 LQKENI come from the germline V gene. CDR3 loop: CASSDRGGQNTEAFF. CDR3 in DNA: TGTGCCAGCTCCGACAGGGGGGGACAGAACACTGAAGCTTTCTTT.

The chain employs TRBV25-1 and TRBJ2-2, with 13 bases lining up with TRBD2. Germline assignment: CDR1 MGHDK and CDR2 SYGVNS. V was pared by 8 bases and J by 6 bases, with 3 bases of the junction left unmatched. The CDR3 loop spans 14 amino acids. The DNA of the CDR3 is TGTGCCAGCCAGACTAGCGGGGGGCCCGGGGAGCTGTTTTTT. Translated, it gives CASQTSGGPGELFF.

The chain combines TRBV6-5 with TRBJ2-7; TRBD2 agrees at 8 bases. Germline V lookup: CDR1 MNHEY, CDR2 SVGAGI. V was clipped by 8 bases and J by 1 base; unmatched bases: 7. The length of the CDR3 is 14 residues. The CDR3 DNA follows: TGTGCCAGCGTCAAGGCGGGGGGATCCTACGAGCAGTACTTC. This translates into CASVKAGGSYEQYF.

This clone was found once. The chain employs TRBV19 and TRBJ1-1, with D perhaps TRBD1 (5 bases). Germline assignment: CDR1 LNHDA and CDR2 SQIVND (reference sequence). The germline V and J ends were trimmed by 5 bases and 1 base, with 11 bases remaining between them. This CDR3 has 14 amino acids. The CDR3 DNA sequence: TGTGCCAGTAGTTTTAGGGGTGGGAACACTGAAGCTTTCTTT. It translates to CASSFRGGNTEAFF.

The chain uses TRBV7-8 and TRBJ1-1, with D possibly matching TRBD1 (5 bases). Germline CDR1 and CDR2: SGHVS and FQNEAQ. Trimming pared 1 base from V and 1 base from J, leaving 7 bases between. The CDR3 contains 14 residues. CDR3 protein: CASSLDGGNTEAFF. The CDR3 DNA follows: TGTGCCAGCAGCTTAGACGGGGGGAACACTGAAGCTTTCTTT.

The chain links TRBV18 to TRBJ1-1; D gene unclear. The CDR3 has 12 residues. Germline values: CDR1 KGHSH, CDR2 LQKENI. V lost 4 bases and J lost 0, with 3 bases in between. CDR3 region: CASSQLNTEAFF. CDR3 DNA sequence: TGTGCCAGCTCACAGCTGAACACTGAAGCTTTCTTT.

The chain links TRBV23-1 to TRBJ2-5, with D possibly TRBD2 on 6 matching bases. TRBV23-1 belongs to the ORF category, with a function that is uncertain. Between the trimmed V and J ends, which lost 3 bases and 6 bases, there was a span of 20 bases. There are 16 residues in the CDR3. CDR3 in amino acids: CASSHPTGDQIQTQYF. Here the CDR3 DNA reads TGCGCCAGCAGTCATCCCACGGGGGACCAAATCCAGACCCAGTACTTC.

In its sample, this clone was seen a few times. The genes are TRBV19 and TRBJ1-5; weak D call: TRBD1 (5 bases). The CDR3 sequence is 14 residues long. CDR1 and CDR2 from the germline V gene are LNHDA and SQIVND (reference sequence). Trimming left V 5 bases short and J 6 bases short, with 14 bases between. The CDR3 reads CASSPTGEGQPQHF. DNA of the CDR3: TGTGCCAGTAGTCCAACGGGGGAGGGTCAGCCCCAGCATTTT.